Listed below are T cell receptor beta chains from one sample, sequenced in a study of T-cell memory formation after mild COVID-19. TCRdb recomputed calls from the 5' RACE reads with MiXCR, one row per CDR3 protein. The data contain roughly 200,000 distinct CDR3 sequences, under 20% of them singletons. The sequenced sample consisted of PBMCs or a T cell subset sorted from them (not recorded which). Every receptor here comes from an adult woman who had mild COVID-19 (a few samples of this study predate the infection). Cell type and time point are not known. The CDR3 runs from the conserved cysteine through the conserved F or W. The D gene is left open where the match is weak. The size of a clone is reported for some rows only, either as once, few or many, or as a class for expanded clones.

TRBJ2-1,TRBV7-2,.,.,CASSLEYRETFF,TGTGCCAGCAGCTTAGAGTACAGGGAAACGTTCTTC
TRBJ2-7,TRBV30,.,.,CAWSFRGGEQYF,TGTGCCTGGAGTTTTCGGGGAGGCGAGCAGTACTTC
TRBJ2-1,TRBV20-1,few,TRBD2,CSARRPSGTGEQFF,TGCAGTGCTAGACGCCCTAGCGGGACTGGCGAGCAGTTCTTC
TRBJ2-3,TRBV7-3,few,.,CASSPLQRTDTQYF,TGTGCCAGCAGCCCTCTCCAGCGCACAGATACGCAGTATTTT
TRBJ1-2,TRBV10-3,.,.,CAISEGPVDGYTF,TGTGCCATCAGTGAAGGGCCAGTGGATGGCTACACCTTC
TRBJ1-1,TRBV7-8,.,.,CASSLVEVNTEAFF,TGTGCCAGCAGCTTAGTTGAGGTCAACACTGAAGCTTTCTTT
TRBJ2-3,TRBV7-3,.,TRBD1,CASSSRVPGQGNTDTQYF,TGTGCCAGCAGCTCCAGAGTACCGGGACAGGGGAACACAGATACGCAGTATTTT
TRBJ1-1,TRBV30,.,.,CAWSESGVTEAFF,TGTGCCTGGAGTGAGAGTGGAGTCACTGAAGCTTTCTTT
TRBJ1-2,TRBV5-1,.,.,CASSLAGPSGGYTF,TGCGCCAGCAGCTTAGCCGGGCCCTCGGGTGGCTACACCTTC
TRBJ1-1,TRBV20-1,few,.,CSAHDSAADTEAFF,TGCAGTGCGCACGACAGTGCCGCGGACACTGAAGCTTTCTTT
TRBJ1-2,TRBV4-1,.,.,CASSQEGGPYGYTF,TGCGCCAGCAGCCAAGAAGGCGGCCCCTATGGCTACACCTTC
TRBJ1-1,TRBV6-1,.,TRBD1,CASSPHRGLNTEAFF,TGTGCCAGCAGCCCTCACAGGGGGCTGAACACTGAAGCTTTCTTT
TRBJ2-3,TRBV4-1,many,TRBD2,CASSQTGRGLAGGTDTQYF,TGCGCCAGCAGCCAGACCGGCCGGGGACTAGCGGGAGGCACAGATACGCAGTATTTT
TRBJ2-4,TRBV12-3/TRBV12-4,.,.,CASRSREKNIQYF,TGTGCCAGCAGGTCACGGGAGAAAAACATTCAGTACTTC
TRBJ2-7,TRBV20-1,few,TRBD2,CSALLAGAGYEQYF,TGCAGTGCCTTACTAGCGGGAGCTGGATACGAGCAGTACTTC
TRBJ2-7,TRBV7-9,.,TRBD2,CASSLTIAGGDYEQYF,TGTGCCAGCAGCCTAACTATAGCGGGAGGAGACTACGAGCAGTACTTC
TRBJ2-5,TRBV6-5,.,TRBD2,CASSYGTGGGETQYF,TGTGCCAGCAGTTACGGGACGGGAGGTGGGGAGACCCAGTACTTC
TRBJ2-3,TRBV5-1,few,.,CASSLAETPGGTQYF,TGCGCCAGCAGCTTGGCTGAGACACCCGGCGGTACGCAGTATTTT
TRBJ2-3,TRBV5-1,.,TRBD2,CASSLGSSGGTDTQYF,TGCGCCAGCAGCTTGGGTTCTAGCGGGGGTACAGATACGCAGTATTTT
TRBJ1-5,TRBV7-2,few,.,CASSLWGLKGVPQHF,TGTGCCAGCAGCTTATGGGGTCTAAAGGGCGTGCCCCAGCATTTT
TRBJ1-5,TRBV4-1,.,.,CASSHPGTGSNQPQHF,TGCGCCAGCAGCCACCCCGGGACGGGGAGCAATCAGCCCCAGCATTTT
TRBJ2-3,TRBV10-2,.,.,CASSESAGSTDTQYF,TGCGCCAGCAGTGAGTCTGCGGGTAGCACAGATACGCAGTATTTT
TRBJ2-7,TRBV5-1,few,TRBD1,CASSPAGGSEQYF,TGCGCCAGCAGCCCGGCAGGGGGCTCCGAGCAGTACTTC
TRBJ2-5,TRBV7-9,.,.,CASSLGTAQGETQYF,TGTGCCAGCAGCTTAGGCACTGCCCAAGGAGAGACCCAGTACTTC
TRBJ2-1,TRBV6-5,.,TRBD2,CASTDGGAGYNEKFF,TGTGCCAGCACCGACGGGGGGGCTGGCTACAATGAGAAGTTCTTC
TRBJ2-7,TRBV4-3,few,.,CASSRIRDARFEQYF,TGCGCCAGCAGCCGGATCCGGGACGCGCGTTTCGAGCAGTACTTC
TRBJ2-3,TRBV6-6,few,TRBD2,CASNGGGPDTQYF,TGTGCCAGCAACGGGGGAGGGCCGGATACGCAGTATTTT
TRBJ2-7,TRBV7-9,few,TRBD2,CASSFPIAGGPRGHEQYF,TGTGCCAGCAGCTTTCCTATAGCGGGAGGGCCGAGGGGGCACGAGCAGTACTTC
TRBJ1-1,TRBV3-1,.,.,CASSQVPRSNTEAFF,TGTGCCAGCAGCCAAGTTCCCAGATCGAACACTGAAGCTTTCTTT
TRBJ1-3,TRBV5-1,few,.,CASSLDLGRGNTIYF,TGCGCCAGCAGCTTGGACTTAGGACGAGGAAACACCATATATTTT
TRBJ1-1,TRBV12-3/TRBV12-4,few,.,CASSFILVGGAEAFF,TGTGCCAGCAGTTTTATTCTCGTCGGGGGGGCTGAAGCTTTCTTT
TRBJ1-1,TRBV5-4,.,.,CASSLFSNTEAFF,TGTGCCAGCAGCTTGTTCAGCAACACTGAAGCTTTCTTT
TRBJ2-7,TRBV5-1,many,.,CASSKDGTSRYEQYF,TGCGCCAGCAGCAAGGATGGGACAAGTCGCTACGAGCAGTACTTC
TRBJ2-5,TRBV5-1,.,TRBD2,CASSSPGLAGKETQYF,TGCGCCAGCAGCTCTCCGGGACTAGCGGGCAAAGAGACCCAGTACTTC
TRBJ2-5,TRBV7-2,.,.,CASSFLGGKETQYF,TGTGCCAGCAGTTTCCTAGGGGGGAAAGAGACCCAGTACTTC
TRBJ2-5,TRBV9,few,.,CASSPADRQETQYF,TGTGCCAGCAGCCCCGCGGACAGACAAGAGACCCAGTACTTC
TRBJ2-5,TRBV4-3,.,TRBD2,CASSLRLAVKETQYF,TGCGCCAGCAGCCTCCGACTAGCGGTGAAAGAGACCCAGTACTTC
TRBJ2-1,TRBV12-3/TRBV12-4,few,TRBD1,CASRPGTGVRNEQFF,TGTGCCAGCAGGCCCGGGACAGGGGTAAGGAATGAGCAGTTCTTC
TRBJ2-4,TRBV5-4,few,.,CASSLYPGAQNIQYF,TGTGCCAGCAGCTTGTATCCAGGGGCCCAAAACATTCAGTACTTC
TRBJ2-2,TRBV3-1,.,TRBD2,CASRSSGRTGELFF,TGTGCCAGCAGGTCTAGCGGGAGAACCGGGGAGCTGTTTTTT
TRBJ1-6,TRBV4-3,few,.,CASSQEGRVGSYNSPLHF,TGCGCCAGCAGCCAAGAAGGCAGGGTTGGCTCCTATAATTCACCCCTCCACTTT
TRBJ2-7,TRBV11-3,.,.,CASSLSLNPSYEQYF,TGTGCCAGCAGCTTATCGCTCAACCCCTCCTACGAGCAGTACTTC
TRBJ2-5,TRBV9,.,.,CASSVVGGDETQYF,TGTGCCAGCAGCGTAGTTGGGGGTGACGAGACCCAGTACTTC
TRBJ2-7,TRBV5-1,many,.,CASSRTVTTYEQYF,TGCGCCAGCAGTCGGACCGTAACTACCTACGAGCAGTACTTC
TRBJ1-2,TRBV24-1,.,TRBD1,CATSGSGQGDGYTF,TGTGCCACCAGTGGCAGCGGACAGGGGGATGGCTACACCTTC
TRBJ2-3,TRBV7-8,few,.,CASSLAGPNTDTQYF,TGTGCCAGCAGCTTAGCCGGCCCCAACACAGATACGCAGTATTTT
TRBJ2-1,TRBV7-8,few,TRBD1,CASKQTGPTYNEQFF,TGTGCCAGCAAACAGACAGGGCCTACCTACAATGAGCAGTTCTTC
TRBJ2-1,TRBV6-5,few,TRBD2,CASSSGTKQFF,TGTGCCAGCAGTTCCGGGACTAAGCAGTTCTTC
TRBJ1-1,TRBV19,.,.,CASSTTQGRGTEAFF,TGTGCCAGTAGTACGACGCAGGGGCGTGGGACTGAAGCTTTCTTT
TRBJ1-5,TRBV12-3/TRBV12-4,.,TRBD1,CASSFDRGQPQHF,TGTGCCAGCAGTTTCGACAGGGGTCAGCCCCAGCATTTT
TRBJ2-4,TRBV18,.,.,CASSPGGAAKNIQYF,TGTGCCAGCTCACCCGGAGGGGCGGCCAAAAACATTCAGTACTTC
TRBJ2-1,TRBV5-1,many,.,CASSLGQSSYNEQFF,TGCGCCAGCAGCTTGGGACAGAGCTCCTACAATGAGCAGTTCTTC
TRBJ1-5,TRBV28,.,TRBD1,CASSFHRGGNQPQHF,TGTGCCAGCAGTTTTCACAGGGGAGGGAATCAGCCCCAGCATTTT
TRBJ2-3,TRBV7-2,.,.,CASSHRGTDTQYF,TGTGCCAGCAGTCACCGGGGCACAGATACGCAGTATTTT
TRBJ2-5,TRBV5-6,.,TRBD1,CASSEGGGSKETQYF,TGTGCCAGCAGCGAAGGGGGCGGTTCTAAAGAGACCCAGTACTTC
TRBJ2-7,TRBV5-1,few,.,CASSRTKGQPTSGEQYF,TGCGCCAGCAGCCGAACCAAGGGTCAACCCACATCTGGGGAGCAGTACTTC
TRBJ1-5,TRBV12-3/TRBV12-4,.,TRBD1,CASSLQGGENNQPQHF,TGTGCCAGCAGTTTACAGGGGGGAGAGAACAATCAGCCCCAGCATTTT
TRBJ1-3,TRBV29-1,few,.,CSVDSGNTIYF,TGCAGCGTTGACTCGGGAAACACCATATATTTT
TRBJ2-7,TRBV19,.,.,CASTPVGGGYEQYF,TGTGCCAGTACTCCCGTGGGGGGCGGATACGAGCAGTACTTC